This passage covers 26 T cell receptor beta chains from one sample sequenced in a study of Tregs in tolerant kidney transplant recipients. TCRdb keeps only in-frame clones here, not all; method: immunoSEQ multiplex PCR. Among about 94,000 clones listed, approximately 94% were seen once. The sequences come from CD4+ T cells from blood, collected before the transplant. Receptor source: a human donor who received a combined kidney and bone marrow transplant.

The chain employs TRBV6-5 and TRBJ1-6; 10 bases fit TRBD1. Per the germline V gene, CDR1 is MNHEY and CDR2 is SVGAGI. The CDR3 has 14 amino acids. With 5 bases clipped from V and 10 bases from J, the junction kept 5 bases outside the gene matches. CDR3 amino acids: CASSNRDRGSPLHF. As DNA, the CDR3 is TGTGCCAGCAGTAATCGGGACAGGGGCTCACCCCTCCACTTT.

About this clone: One junction end does not reproduce the germline sequence, and a read error may be involved. V is TRBV11-3 and J is TRBJ2-1; TRBD1 matches at 8 bases. The germline CDR1 and CDR2 sequences are SGHNT and YENEEA. The CDR3 spans 14 residues. CDR3 DNA sequence: TGTGCCAGAAGCTTACCAGAACTCCGGGACAGGAAGTTCTTC. It codes for CARSLPELRDRKFF.

The chain links TRBV27 to TRBJ1-2, with TRBD1 identical over 8 bases. V gave up 4 bases and J gave up 4 bases; unmatched junction bases: 5. The CDR3 is 14 residues long. The V gene's germline CDR1 is MNHEY and CDR2 SMNVEV (reference sequence). CDR3 nucleotides: TGTGCCAGCAGTTATTCCGGACAGGGCTATGGCTACACCTTC. Protein: CASSYSGQGYGYTF.

The chain employs TRBV6-4 and TRBJ2-5; the D gene is possibly TRBD2 (6 bases). The end of the DNA is better explained by TRBJ2-7, so the J call may be wrong. CDR1 is MRHNA and CDR2 is SNTAGT in the germline V gene. The CDR3 has 15 amino acids. Written as DNA, the CDR3 is TGTGCCAGCAGTTCATCGGCGGGGAGCTCCTACGAGCAGTACTTC. Amino acid sequence: CASSSSAGSSYEQYF.

The chain carries TRBV5-4 and TRBJ2-7; possibly TRBD1 for D (6 bases). Per the germline V gene, CDR1 is SGHNT and CDR2 is YYREEE (reference sequence). V was shortened by 0 bases and J by 1 base, with 17 bases between the two germline ends. CDR3 size: 17 residues. The CDR3 protein is CASSLEQGVGASYEQYF. The DNA of the CDR3 is TGTGCCAGCAGCTTGGAACAGGGTGTCGGAGCGTCCTACGAGCAGTACTTC.

The chain has TRBV6-1 and TRBJ2-5; tentative D call: TRBD1 (7 bases). This CDR3 region has 16 residues. The V gene's germline CDR1 is MNHNS and CDR2 SASEGT. V was clipped by 2 bases and J by 5 bases, with 18 bases between them. The CDR3 DNA reads TGTGCCAGCAGTGAAAGTTTCCTAGCAGGGGGGGAGACCCAGTACTTC. Encoded protein: CASSESFLAGGETQYF.

The chain joins TRBV18 to TRBJ2-1; 8 nucleotides agree with TRBD1. V dropped 0 bases and J dropped 3; count of bases not matched to a gene: 4. CDR3 size: 16 residues. Germline V gives CDR1 KGHSH, CDR2 LQKENI. In DNA, the CDR3 is TGTGCCAGCTCACCACCTACAGGGGGAATCTACAATGAGCAGTTCTTC. This sequence encodes CASSPPTGGIYNEQFF.

This clone was counted a single time. The chain links TRBV19 to TRBJ2-1, with 7 bases lining up with TRBD2. CDR3 length: 15 residues. The V and J ends lost 3 bases and 3 bases, in that order; junction bases with no gene match: 5. Per germline, CDR1 LNHDA and CDR2 SQIVND (reference sequence). For the CDR3, the DNA is TGTGCCAGTAGTATTGGCGGGAGAGGCTACAATGAGCAGTTCTTC. Translated, it gives CASSIGGRGYNEQFF.

The chain uses TRBV7-9 and TRBJ1-1, with D unresolved. This CDR3 has 13 amino acids. Germline assignment: CDR1 SEHNR and CDR2 FQNEAQ (reference sequence). The V end lost 5 bases, the J end lost 1 base, and 8 bases lay between the germline ends. The CDR3 spells CASSLTQNTEAFF. For the CDR3, the DNA is TGTGCCAGCAGCCTCACACAGAACACTGAAGCTTTCTTT.

J is TRBJ2-1 and V is TRBV7-8; D ambiguous. Trimming removed 7 bases from V and 0 bases from J, with 10 bases in between. Germline V gives CDR1 SGHVS, CDR2 FQNEAQ. This CDR3 is built from 14 residues. This CDR3 is CASIDMSSYNEQFF. The CDR3 coding sequence is TGTGCCAGCATCGACATGAGCTCCTACAATGAGCAGTTCTTC.

The V and J genes are TRBV18 and TRBJ2-1; 11 nucleotides align to TRBD2. Germline V gene sequence: CDR1 KGHSH, CDR2 LQKENI. Losses at the gene ends were 0 bases for V and 10 bases for J; bases not matched to a gene: 8. The CDR3 runs 16 residues. The CDR3 DNA is TGTGCCAGCTCACCACCGACTAGCGGGAAAGCAGGGGAGCAGTTCTTC. Its translation: CASSPPTSGKAGEQFF. The full variable domain, rest sourced from reference TRBV18 and TRBJ2-1, is NAGVMQNPRHLVRRRGQEARLRCSPMKGHSHVYWYRQLPEEGLKFMVYLQKENIIDESGMPKERFSAEFPKEGPSILRIQQVVRGDSAAYFCASSPPTSGKAGEQFFGPGTRLTVL.

V usage is TRBV6-5 and J usage is TRBJ2-7, with D possibly matching TRBD1 (6 bases). V was pared by 3 bases and J by 2 bases, with 14 bases between. CDR1 and CDR2 (germline): MNHEY, SVGAGI. This CDR3 region has 15 residues. The CDR3 DNA reads as TGTGCCAGCAGTTATCGGGCAGGGGCTACCTACGAGCAGTACTTC. It yields the protein CASSYRAGATYEQYF.

The rearrangement joins TRBV19 to TRBJ2-3; 12 bases fit TRBD2. The CDR3 length is 17 residues. Germline lookup yields CDR1 LNHDA and CDR2 SQIVND (reference sequence). J was trimmed by 6 bases and V by 1 base; bases with no gene match: 8. The CDR3 loop is CASSIARLAGGLDTQYF. CDR3 nucleotide sequence: TGTGCCAGTAGTATAGCCCGTCTAGCGGGAGGGTTGGATACGCAGTATTTT.

The V gene is TRBV6-1, the J gene TRBJ2-3; 8 bases match TRBD2. The CDR3 contains 16 residues. V was pared by 4 bases and J by 7 bases, with 13 bases of the junction left unmatched. CDR1 is MNHNS, CDR2 SASEGT, per germline. CDR3 sequence (DNA): TGTGCCAGCAGTGGGGAAGCGGGGGAGTTAACAAATACGCAGTATTTT. It encodes CASSGEAGELTNTQYF.

The CDR3 loop reads CASSPVTGSTGELFF. The CDR3 DNA follows: TGTGCCAGCAGCCCCGTTACGGGAAGCACCGGGGAGCTGTTTTTT. The chain joins TRBV7-2 to TRBJ2-2; D is possibly TRBD2 (5 bases). The CDR3 contains 15 residues. Germline V gene lookup returns CDR1 SGHTA and CDR2 FQGNSA. The V end lost 5 bases, the J end lost 4 bases, and 14 bases lay between the germline ends.

This rearrangement joins TRBV19 to TRBJ2-7, with a weak D call TRBD1 (6 bases). The V end was cut by 5 bases, the J end by 2 bases, with 13 bases between. The CDR3 consists of 14 residues. CDR1 LNHDA and CDR2 SQIVND come from the germline V gene (reference sequence). The CDR3 loop reads CASSGETGPYEQYF. CDR3 sequence (DNA): TGTGCCAGTAGTGGAGAGACAGGACCCTACGAGCAGTACTTC.

This chain joins TRBV7-6 and TRBJ2-5; 11 nucleotides line up with TRBD1. The better agreement between TRBJ2-7 and the DNA end casts doubt on the J call. Germline CDR1 and CDR2: SGHVS and FNYEAQ. The CDR3 totals 15 residues. In DNA form, the CDR3 reads TGTGCCAGCAGCTTACGCGGGACAGGGGGTCACGAGCAGTACTTC. Its protein is CASSLRGTGGHEQYF.

The rearrangement uses TRBV7-6 and TRBJ2-2; no definite D call. Germline CDR1 SGHVS, CDR2 FNYEAQ. V shed 5 bases and J shed 6 bases, with 13 bases lying between them. The length of the CDR3 is 14 residues. The CDR3 spells CASSPVGASGELFF. The CDR3 DNA reads as TGTGCCAGCAGCCCGGTCGGAGCGTCCGGGGAGCTGTTTTTT.

The chain carries TRBV7-9 and TRBJ1-2; tentatively, D is TRBD1 (5 bases). V lost 1 base and J 5 bases, leaving 20 bases between the germline ends. CDR3 length: 17 residues. Germline V gene data show CDR1 as SEHNR and CDR2 as FQNEAQ (reference sequence). The CDR3 nucleotides read TGTGCCAGCAGCTTAGTTCTGGCAGTGGGGGGTACTTATGGCTACACCTTC. It yields the protein CASSLVLAVGGTYGYTF.

The V gene is TRBV7-2, the J gene TRBJ1-5, with D tentatively TRBD1 (6 bases). V shed 5 bases and J shed 0 bases, with 11 bases lying between them. CDR1 is SGHTA, CDR2 FQGNSA, per germline. This CDR3 is built from 15 residues. The CDR3 DNA reads TGTGCCAGCAGCCCCGGACAGTATAGCAATCAGCCCCAGCATTTT. Protein product: CASSPGQYSNQPQHF.

This clone was detected only once. This rearrangement joins TRBV5-4 to TRBJ2-7; 10 nucleotides match TRBD2. There are 14 residues in the CDR3. From germline, CDR1 is SGHNT and CDR2 YYREEE (reference sequence). J gave up 2 bases and V 1 base, and 0 bases lay outside the gene matches. The DNA for the CDR3 is TGTGCCAGCAGCTTGCTAGCGGGAGCCTACGAGCAGTACTTC. Amino acid sequence: CASSLLAGAYEQYF.

V usage is TRBV23-1 and J usage is TRBJ1-1; 7 bases are a match to TRBD1. TRBV23-1 is an ORF, with its function uncertain. The trim removed 2 bases at V and 0 bases at J, leaving 9 bases unmatched. This CDR3 has 17 amino acids. In DNA, the CDR3 is TGCGCCAGCAGTCAACTCCCTATTGGGACAGTGAACACTGAAGCTTTCTTT. Translation gives CASSQLPIGTVNTEAFF.

This clone was seen once. Distinct nucleotide sequences in the sample also encode this CDR3. This chain links TRBV15 with TRBJ1-6, with D perhaps TRBD1 (6 bases). Germline CDR1 LNHNV, CDR2 YYDKDF (reference sequence). V was cut by 6 bases and J by 5 bases, with 20 bases left in between. This CDR3 has 17 amino acids. The CDR3 spells CATRGRVGGWDNSPLHF. In nucleotides, the CDR3 is TGTGCCACCAGAGGAAGAGTTGGGGGCTGGGATAATTCACCCCTCCACTTT. Looking up the rest from reference TRBV15 and TRBJ1-6 gives the full variable domain: DAMVIQNPRYQVTQFGKPVTLSCSQTLNHNVMYWYQQKSSQAPKLLFHYYDKDFNNEADTPDNFQSRRPNTSFCFLDIRSPGLGDTAMYLCATRGRVGGWDNSPLHFGNGTRLTVT.

J is TRBJ1-4 and V is TRBV28; D perhaps matches TRBD1 (5 bases). Trimming left V 6 bases short and J 8 bases short, with 16 bases between. The CDR3 is 14 residues long. Germline values: CDR1 MDHEN, CDR2 SYDVKM. The CDR3 spells CASRPRDWLEKLFF. In nucleotides, the CDR3 is TGTGCCAGCAGACCCCGGGACTGGCTCGAAAAACTGTTTTTT.

The rearrangement links TRBV7-9 to TRBJ1-6; the match to TRBD1 covers 9 bases. The CDR3 is made up of 15 amino acids. V lost 4 bases to trimming and J lost 8 bases; unmatched junction nucleotides: 6. The V gene's germline CDR1 is SEHNR and CDR2 FQNEAQ (reference sequence). CDR3 protein: CASSSGQGVDSPLHF. In DNA form, the CDR3 reads TGTGCCAGCAGCTCGGGACAGGGCGTGGATTCACCCCTCCACTTT.

The chain has TRBV7-2 and TRBJ2-2, with 10 bases aligning to TRBD2. With 1 base clipped from V and 3 bases from J, the junction kept 2 bases outside the gene matches. This CDR3 is built from 16 residues. CDR1 SGHTA and CDR2 FQGNSA come from the germline V gene. The CDR3 loop is CASSLDSGGDTGELFF. The CDR3 bases are TGTGCCAGCAGCTTAGACAGCGGGGGGGACACCGGGGAGCTGTTTTTT.